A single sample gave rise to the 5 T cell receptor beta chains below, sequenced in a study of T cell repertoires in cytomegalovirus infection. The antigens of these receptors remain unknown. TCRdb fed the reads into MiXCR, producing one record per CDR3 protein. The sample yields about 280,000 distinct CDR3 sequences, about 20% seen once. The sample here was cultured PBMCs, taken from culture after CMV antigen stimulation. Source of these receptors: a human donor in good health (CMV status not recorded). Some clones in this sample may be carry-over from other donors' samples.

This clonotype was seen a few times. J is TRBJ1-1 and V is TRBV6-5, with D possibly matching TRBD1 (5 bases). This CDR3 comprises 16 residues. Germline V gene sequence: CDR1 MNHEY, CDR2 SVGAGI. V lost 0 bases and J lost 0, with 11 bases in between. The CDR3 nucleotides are TGTGCCAGCAGTTACTCGCCGACAGTCATGAACACTGAAGCTTTCTTT. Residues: CASSYSPTVMNTEAFF.

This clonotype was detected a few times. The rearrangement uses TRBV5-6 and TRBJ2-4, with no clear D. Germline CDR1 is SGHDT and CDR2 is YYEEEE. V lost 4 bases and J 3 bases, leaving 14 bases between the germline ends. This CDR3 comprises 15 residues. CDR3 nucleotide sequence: TGTGCCAGCAGCGGAACCCGGACGGTCAAAAACATTCAGTACTTC. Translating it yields CASSGTRTVKNIQYF.

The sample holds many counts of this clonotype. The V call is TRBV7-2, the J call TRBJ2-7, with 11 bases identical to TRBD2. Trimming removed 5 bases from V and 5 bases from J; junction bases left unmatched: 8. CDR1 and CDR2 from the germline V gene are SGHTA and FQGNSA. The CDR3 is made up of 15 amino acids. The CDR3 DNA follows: TGTGCCAGCAGCACTACTAGCGGGAGTTACCACGAGCAGTACTTC. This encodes CASSTTSGSYHEQYF. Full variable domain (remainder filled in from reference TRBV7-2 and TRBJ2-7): GAGVSQSPSNKVTEKGKDVELRCDPISGHTALYWYRQSLGQGLEFLIYFQGNSAPDKSGLPSDRFSAERTGGSVSTLTIQRTQQEDSAVYLCASSTTSGSYHEQYFGPGTRLTVT.

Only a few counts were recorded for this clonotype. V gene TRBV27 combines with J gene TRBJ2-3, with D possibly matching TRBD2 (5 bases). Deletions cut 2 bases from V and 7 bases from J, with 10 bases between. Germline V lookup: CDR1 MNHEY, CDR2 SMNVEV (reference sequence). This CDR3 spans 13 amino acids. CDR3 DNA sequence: TGTGCCAGCAGTTTAAGAGGGCTGAATACGCAGTATTTT. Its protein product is CASSLRGLNTQYF.

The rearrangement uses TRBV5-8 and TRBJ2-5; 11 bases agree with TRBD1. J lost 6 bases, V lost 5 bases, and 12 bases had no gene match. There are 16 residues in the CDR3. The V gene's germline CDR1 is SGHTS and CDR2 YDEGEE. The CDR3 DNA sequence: TGTGCCAGCAGTCCTCGGACAGGGGGCTTACTAAAGACCCAGTACTTC. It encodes CASSPRTGGLLKTQYF.